These 6 T cell receptor beta chains were all obtained from the same sample, sequenced in a study of blood T cell repertoires in COVID-19. Clones were sequenced by immunoSEQ multiplex PCR, and TCRdb holds only the in-frame ones, with some missing. The repertoire holds 75,000 to 100,000 clones, with nearly 85% as singletons. Sequences were obtained from peripheral blood. The receptor source for this set is a woman of 80 years or more with acute or convalescent COVID-19.

The rearrangement uses TRBV20-1 and TRBJ2-1; 8 bases map to TRBD2. The CDR3 runs to 15 residues. The V gene end was trimmed by 3 bases and the J gene end by 4 bases; junction bases not matched to a gene: 8. CDR1 is DFQATT and CDR2 is SNEGSKA in the germline V gene (reference sequence). The CDR3 coding sequence is TGCAGTGCTAGTATCCTAACTAGCGGTTACAATGAGCAGTTCTTC. It translates to CSASILTSGYNEQFF.

This clone appeared a single time. V is TRBV9 and J is TRBJ2-4; 9 bases agree with TRBD1. The CDR3 is 15 amino acids. The V gene's germline CDR1 is SGDLS and CDR2 YYNGEE. Germline trimming cut 0 bases from V and 6 bases from J; bases unmatched to any gene: 4. In DNA form, the CDR3 reads TGTGCCAGCAGCGTAGAACAGGGGGCGGGAAACATTCAGTACTTC. Protein product: CASSVEQGAGNIQYF.

This clone was seen only once. The chain couples TRBV4-3 to TRBJ2-1, with TRBD2 identical over 9 bases. V was pared by 0 bases and J by 5 bases, with 8 bases of the junction left unmatched. Germline CDR1 reads LGHNA; CDR2 reads YSLEER. This CDR3 spans 17 amino acids. The CDR3, as DNA: TGCGCCAGCAGCCAAGATCACGTTAGCGGGAGTAACAATGAGCAGTTCTTC. Its protein product is CASSQDHVSGSNNEQFF.

In its sample, this clone was seen a few times. The genes are TRBV12-3 or TRBV12-4 and TRBJ2-3; tentatively, D is TRBD1 (5 bases). The ends were cut back, 6 bases at V and 5 bases at J, with 9 bases in the middle. The CDR3 sequence is 12 residues long. The CDR3 sequence: CASSTGGDTQYF. In DNA form, the CDR3 reads TGTGCCAGCAGCACAGGTGGAGATACGCAGTATTTT.

V usage is TRBV19 and J usage is TRBJ2-7; TRBD1 is a possible D gene (7 bases). The CDR3 is made up of 15 amino acids. V was cut by 7 bases and J by 2 bases, with 18 bases left in between. Germline assignment: CDR1 LNHDA and CDR2 SQIVND (reference sequence). CDR3 sequence reads: CASTGQAGGPYEQYF. DNA for the CDR3: TGTGCCAGTACCGGACAGGCCGGGGGTCCCTACGAGCAGTACTTC.

The chain carries TRBV21-1 and TRBJ2-5; the table's D call TRBD1 went unverified against the DNA. TRBV21-1 is described as a pseudogene. The length of the CDR3 is 16 residues. The CDR3 DNA reads TGTGCCAGCAGCGCCCACAGAGTTGGGTATCAAGAGACCCAGTACTTC. Amino acid sequence: CASSAHRVGYQETQYF.